One sample yielded the 26 T cell receptor beta chains listed below, sequenced in a study of blood T cell repertoires in COVID-19. Measured with immunoSEQ multiplex PCR; TCRdb has only the in-frame clones, and not every one. The table has around 400,000 clones, roughly nine tenths seen once. The sequencing sample was made of PBMCs or T cells enriched from blood (not recorded which). The receptors originated from a woman aged 40 to 49 who had been exposed to COVID-19.

This rearrangement joins TRBV5-5 to TRBJ1-1, with 12 bases that match TRBD1. The CDR3 covers 20 residues. Per the germline V gene, CDR1 is SGHKS and CDR2 is YYEKEE (reference sequence). J was trimmed by 6 bases and V by 1 base; bases with no gene match: 19. The DNA for the CDR3 is TGTGCCAGCAGCTTGCGGGACAGGGGGCGTACTGGCTTACTCGCCGCTGAAGCTTTCTTT. This gives the protein CASSLRDRGRTGLLAAEAFF.

The V call is TRBV6-4, the J call TRBJ1-5; D is unclear. The germline CDR1 and CDR2 sequences are MRHNA and SNTAGT. V lost 7 bases and J 11 bases, leaving 21 bases between the germline ends. This CDR3 has 14 residues. CDR3 bases: TGTGCCAGCACAATGGGAGGGCTTGGGAGGACCCAGCATTTT. Translation gives CASTMGGLGRTQHF.

This rearrangement joins TRBV7-2 to TRBJ2-3, with D unclear. The germline V gene encodes CDR1 SGHTA and CDR2 FQGNSA. Trimming pared 7 bases from V and 4 bases from J, leaving 15 bases between. The CDR3 has 14 residues. CDR3 amino acids: CASNPRVRSDTQYF. CDR3 in DNA: TGTGCCAGCAACCCCCGGGTGAGGTCAGATACGCAGTATTTT.

In DNA, the CDR3 is TGCGCCAGCAGCTCCCCGCCGACCCGATCGGGAGGCTACACCTTC. It is translated as CASSSPPTRSGGYTF. The chain employs TRBV5-1 and TRBJ1-2; D gene uncertain. Germline V gene data show CDR1 as SGHRS and CDR2 as YFSETQ. The V and J ends lost 3 bases and 8 bases respectively, with 20 bases between them. The CDR3 spans 15 residues.

The chain links TRBV30 to TRBJ1-1; weak D call: TRBD1 (6 bases). The CDR3 length is 17 residues. In germline, CDR1 is GTSNPN, CDR2 SVGIG (reference sequence). V lost 0 bases, J lost 0 bases, and 17 bases lay in between. CDR3 sequence: CAWSVHQGILMNTEAFF. The CDR3 DNA is TGTGCCTGGAGTGTACATCAGGGGATACTGATGAACACTGAAGCTTTCTTT. Together with reference TRBV30 and TRBJ1-1, the CDR3 gives the full variable domain: SQTIHQWPATLVQPVGSPLSLECTVEGTSNPNLYWYRQAAGRGLQLLFYSVGIGQISSEVPQNLSASRPQDRQFILSSKKLLLSDSGFYLCAWSVHQGILMNTEAFFGQGTRLTVV.

Here the CDR3 DNA reads TGTGCCACGAAACGGACAGGGGGGTCGTATTCACCCCTCCACTTT. Its translation is CATKRTGGSYSPLHF. This chain links TRBV15 with TRBJ1-6; TRBD1 matches 10 bases. The CDR3 runs to 15 residues. The junction had 10 bases not matched to a gene; V was cut back by 9 bases and J by 8 bases. Germline CDR1 and CDR2: LNHNV and YYDKDF (reference sequence).

This clone was observed a single time. V and J are TRBV30 and TRBJ2-7; TRBD1 agrees at 7 bases. CDR3 size: 16 residues. The ends lost 0 bases at V and 4 bases at J; junction bases unmatched: 12. The V gene's germline CDR1 is GTSNPN and CDR2 SVGIG (reference sequence). The CDR3 protein is CAWSVQSGTVRYEQYF. CDR3 coding DNA: TGTGCCTGGAGTGTACAGTCCGGGACAGTAAGGTACGAGCAGTACTTC.

The chain links TRBV13 to TRBJ2-1; TRBD1 matches 9 bases. Trimming at V came to 10 bases and at J to 8 bases, leaving 15 bases not matched to a gene. This CDR3 comprises 15 residues. Germline assignment: CDR1 PRHDT and CDR2 FYEKMQ (reference sequence). The CDR3 bases are TGTGCCACTTCTCCCGGGACAGGGTTGAAGGATGAGCAGTTCTTC. Amino acids: CATSPGTGLKDEQFF.

This chain joins TRBV27 and TRBJ2-2; TRBD1 matches 8 bases. Germline V lookup: CDR1 MNHEY, CDR2 SMNVEV (reference sequence). The junction had 1 base not matched to a gene; V was cut back by 1 base and J by 3 bases. The CDR3 has 15 amino acids. CDR3: CASSLLGQDTGELFF. CDR3 nucleotide sequence: TGTGCCAGCAGTTTATTGGGACAGGACACCGGGGAGCTGTTTTTT.

The chain employs TRBV3-1 (or the pseudogene TRBV3-2) and TRBJ1-2; possible D gene TRBD1, 5 bases. V lost 8 bases and J lost 0, with 7 bases in between. The CDR3 loop spans 12 amino acids. Germline values: CDR1 LGHDT, CDR2 YNNKEL (reference sequence). For the CDR3, the DNA is TGTGCCAGCGGGGGGACTAACTATGGCTACACCTTC. Protein sequence: CASGGTNYGYTF.

The gene calls are TRBV11-3 and TRBJ2-1; 9 bases match TRBD2. The CDR3 consists of 17 residues. Looked up from germline, CDR1 is SGHNT and CDR2 is YENEEA. J lost 6 bases, V lost 0 bases, and 9 bases had no gene match. CDR3 nucleotides: TGTGCCAGCAGCTTAGATAATAGCGGGAGAGCCGTCAATGAGCAGTTCTTC. Its protein product is CASSLDNSGRAVNEQFF.

V gene TRBV15 combines with J gene TRBJ2-5; tentatively, D is TRBD2 (6 bases). The CDR3 consists of 13 residues. Germline CDR1 LNHNV, CDR2 YYDKDF (reference sequence). Trimming removed 8 bases at V and 1 base at J, with 11 bases between. The CDR3 DNA sequence: TGTGCCACCGCGTCGGGACTCCAAGAGACCCAGTACTTC. Translated, it gives CATASGLQETQYF.

The rearrangement joins TRBV6-2 or TRBV6-3 to TRBJ2-7; D unresolved. Germline V CDR1 and CDR2: MNHEY, SVGEGT. The V end lost 6 bases, the J end lost 6 bases, and 9 bases lay between the germline ends. This CDR3 region has 11 residues. The CDR3 here is CASSAPFEQYF. CDR3 sequence (DNA): TGTGCCAGCAGCGCGCCCTTCGAGCAGTACTTC.

This chain connects TRBV2 to TRBJ1-2; 7 nucleotides align to TRBD1. Looked up from germline, CDR1 is SNHLY and CDR2 is FYNNEI. With 10 bases clipped from V and 6 bases from J, the junction kept 8 bases outside the gene matches. CDR3 length: 12 residues. Written as DNA, the CDR3 is TGTGCCACAGGACAGGCAAAGGATGGCTACACCTTC. Translating it yields CATGQAKDGYTF.

The chain recombines TRBV24-1 with TRBJ2-1; TRBD2 matches 12 bases. Unmatched junction bases numbered 10, after V lost 5 bases and J lost 3 bases. CDR1 is KGHDR and CDR2 is SFDVKD in the germline V gene. This CDR3 comprises 18 residues. CDR3 sequence: CATSATSGSLTVYNEQFF. DNA of the CDR3: TGTGCCACCAGTGCGACTAGCGGGAGCCTAACCGTCTACAATGAGCAGTTCTTC.

This clone was detected only once. This chain joins TRBV19 and TRBJ2-7, with 8 bases fitting TRBD1. V was pared by 3 bases and J by 5 bases, with 9 bases of the junction left unmatched. Per the germline V gene, CDR1 is LNHDA and CDR2 is SQIVND (reference sequence). The CDR3 totals 15 residues. The CDR3 sequence: CASSISRGPGDEQYF. CDR3 nucleotides: TGTGCCAGTAGTATTTCCAGGGGGCCTGGGGACGAGCAGTACTTC.

The chain couples TRBV5-4 to TRBJ2-6, with 8 nucleotides matching TRBD1. Germline trimming cut 4 bases from V and 9 bases from J; bases unmatched to any gene: 12. The CDR3 is 16 residues long. Germline V gene lookup returns CDR1 SGHNT and CDR2 YYREEE (reference sequence). CDR3 region: CASSRPGQEGVNVLTF. CDR3 sequence (DNA): TGTGCCAGCAGCAGACCGGGACAGGAGGGTGTCAACGTCCTGACTTTC.

The V gene is TRBV7-3, the J gene TRBJ1-2; no reliable D call. Germline V gene lookup returns CDR1 SGHTA and CDR2 FQGTGA. The length of the CDR3 is 16 residues. The ends were cut back, 0 bases at V and 5 bases at J, with 16 bases in the middle. The CDR3 nucleotides are TGTGCCAGCAGCTTAACCCCCGCAGCAGGCTTGTATGGCTACACCTTC. Residues: CASSLTPAAGLYGYTF.

The chain joins TRBV6-5 to TRBJ2-3, with TRBD2 matching 8 bases. Germline trimming cut 7 bases from V and 2 bases from J; bases unmatched to any gene: 8. The CDR3 has 15 amino acids. Germline V gives CDR1 MNHEY, CDR2 SVGAGI. Written as DNA, the CDR3 is TGTGCCAGCAACACGGGAGGGCCAAACACAGATACGCAGTATTTT. Translation gives CASNTGGPNTDTQYF.

The gene calls are TRBV24-1 and TRBJ1-1, with 7 bases matching TRBD1. Trimming at V came to 7 bases and at J to 5 bases, leaving 9 bases not matched to a gene. Per the germline V gene, CDR1 is KGHDR and CDR2 is SFDVKD. This CDR3 is 14 amino acids long. As DNA, the CDR3 is TGTGCCACCAGCGAAGGGGGCTGGAGGACTGAAGCTTTCTTT. Translated: CATSEGGWRTEAFF.

V usage is TRBV5-1 and J usage is TRBJ1-6, with 7 bases matching TRBD1. V was pared by 1 base and J by 6 bases, with 1 base of the junction left unmatched. This CDR3 spans 14 amino acids. Germline CDR1 is SGHRS and CDR2 is YFSETQ. CDR3 in amino acids: CASSLTGANSPLHF. Here the CDR3 DNA reads TGCGCCAGCAGCTTGACAGGGGCTAATTCACCCCTCCACTTT.

The J gene is TRBJ2-7, the V gene TRBV12-3 or TRBV12-4; 7 nucleotides align to TRBD2. This CDR3 has 12 residues. CDR3 loop: CASGEYIGEQYF. As DNA, the CDR3 is TGTGCAAGCGGGGAGTACATCGGCGAGCAGTACTTC.

Comment on this clone: It may be a read error: a sequence one base away is much more abundant. The chain recombines TRBV6-4 with TRBJ2-6; D ambiguous. The CDR3 runs 16 residues. V lost 0 bases, J lost 0 bases, and 6 bases lay in between. In germline, CDR1 is MRHNA, CDR2 SNTAGT. DNA of the CDR3: TGTGCCAGCAGTGACTCGGGCAGCTCTGGGGCCAACGTCCTGACTTTC. This translates into CASSDSGSSGANVLTF.

This sequence joins TRBV9 and TRBJ2-3; 7 positions match TRBD1. This CDR3 comprises 15 residues. Germline-derived CDR1 and CDR2 are SGDLS and YYNGEE. Trimming cost V 6 bases and J 0 bases; bases outside gene matches: 7. The CDR3 reads CASNAGRGSTDTQYF. The DNA for the CDR3 is TGTGCCAGCAACGCGGGCAGGGGGAGCACAGATACGCAGTATTTT.

The chain joins TRBV5-5 to TRBJ2-7; D unclear. V gave up 0 bases and J gave up 5 bases, with 3 bases separating them. CDR3 length equals 11 residues. CDR1 SGHKS and CDR2 YYEKEE come from the germline V gene (reference sequence). CDR3: CASSLADEQYF. CDR3 bases: TGTGCCAGCAGCTTGGCGGACGAGCAGTACTTC. The full variable domain, rest sourced from reference TRBV5-5 and TRBJ2-7, is DAGVTQSPTHLIKTRGQQVTLRCSPISGHKSVSWYQQVLGQGPQFIFQYYEKEERGRGNFPDRFSARQFPNYSSELNVNALLLGDSALYLCASSLADEQYFGPGTRLTVT.

The chain recombines TRBV7-8 with TRBJ2-6, with a possible D match to TRBD1 (6 bases). In germline, CDR1 is SGHVS, CDR2 FQNEAQ. V lost 2 bases to trimming and J lost 2 bases, with 7 bases between them. CDR3 size: 15 residues. This CDR3 reads CASSLSGAGANVLTF. The CDR3 DNA reads TGTGCCAGCAGCTTATCAGGGGCTGGGGCCAACGTCCTGACTTTC.